This T cell receptor (beta chain) stems from a study of post-analysis software for immune sequencing data. Background on the study: Several disease courses (relapsing-remitting, secondary progressive and progressive-relapsing) of multiple sclerosis were included. Regarding the study as a whole: When compared against controls, multiple sclerosis patients showed significantly lower normalized Chao1 diversity. TRBV5-6, TRBV5-1 and TRBV20-1 were among roughly 5 TRBV segments more frequent in patients than controls. F measure showed strong co-clustering of same-batch samples.

Unique molecular identifiers were built into the TCR beta cDNA libraries. Each batch of roughly 0.9 to 11 million T cells produced a few hundred thousand cDNA molecules. TCRdb passed the PCR reads through MiXCR, listing each CDR3 protein once. Of approximately 690,000 distinct CDR3 sequences listed, 55% to 60% are singletons. In the case of this clonotype: The antigen is unknown.

CDR1 and CDR2 (germline): SGHRS, YFSETQ. CDR3 size: 16 residues. After removal of 4 bases from V and 0 bases from J, the junction contained 5 bases not matched to a gene. V is TRBV5-1 and J is TRBJ2-5; TRBD2 aligns across 11 bases. The sequenced sample was blood. The receptor comes from a girl aged 2-10 years with multiple sclerosis. CDR3 sequence (DNA): TGCGCCAGCAGCGTACGACTAGCGGGGAACCAAGAGACCCAGTACTTC. As protein: CASSVRLAGNQETQYF.